The entry below describes one TCR beta chain. This sample is part of a study of T cell changes during pregnancy in multiple sclerosis. The repertoire was sequenced with immunoSEQ multiplex PCR; TCRdb's copy has only in-frame clones and lacks some. Here the sample spans approximately 30,000 clones, about nine tenths being singletons. V shed 6 bases and J shed 1 base, with 12 bases lying between them. CDR1 is MRHNA, CDR2 SNTAGT, per germline. CDR3 length: 14 amino acids. The origin of this receptor is a female donor in good health, enrolled as a control in a pregnancy study. This specimen consisted of CD4+ T cells from peripheral blood mononuclear cells, obtained in the first trimester of pregnancy. The V call is TRBV6-4, the J call TRBJ1-1, with D uncertain. The CDR3 nucleotides are TGTGCCAGCAGCGCTACTATCAAGAACACTGAAGCTTTCTTT. This translates into CASSATIKNTEAFF.